The 16 T cell receptor beta chains below were found in one sample sequenced in a study of regulatory T cells in long-lasting Graves disease. Indicated time point: newly diagnosed GD, antithyroid drugs for less than 3 months. Following extraction of RNA from PBMCs, that RNA was used to make the TCR library. CDR3 regions were amplified by Arm-PCR using iRepertoire HTBI primers to build TCR beta libraries. TCRdb passed the multiplex PCR reads through MiXCR, listing each CDR3 protein once. The sample has 240,000 or so distinct CDR3 sequences, around 20% seen once. This sample comprised peripheral blood mononuclear cells (PBMCs), obtained at new diagnosis, from a patient treated with antithyroid drugs. The receptors shown here come from a female donor with Graves disease.

The V call is TRBV2, the J call TRBJ2-7, with D uncertain. Germline assignment: CDR1 SNHLY and CDR2 FYNNEI. Trimming took off 4 bases at V and 0 bases at J, with 7 bases between the two ends. The CDR3 is 13 amino acids. This chain's CDR3 is CASSAAVSYEQYF. The DNA for the CDR3 is TGTGCCAGCAGTGCGGCAGTCTCCTACGAGCAGTACTTC. Filled out from reference TRBV2 and TRBJ2-7, the complete variable domain reads EPEVTQTPSHQVTQMGQEVILRCVPISNHLYFYWYRQILGQKVEFLVSFYNNEISEKSEIFDDQFSVERPDGSNFTLKIRSTKLEDSAMYFCASSAAVSYEQYFGPGTRLTVT.

This clonotype occurred many times. The chain couples TRBV6-5 to TRBJ2-7, with TRBD1 as a possible D gene (6 bases). Germline CDR1 reads MNHEY; CDR2 reads SVGAGI. The CDR3 has 15 residues. The V and J ends lost 2 bases and 5 bases respectively, with 16 bases between them. The CDR3 spells CASSYRGQVDDEQYF. In DNA form, the CDR3 reads TGTGCCAGCAGTTACCGGGGACAAGTCGATGACGAGCAGTACTTC.

Many counts were recorded for this clonotype. The chain recombines TRBV7-2 with TRBJ2-5; 8 bases fit TRBD2. V gave up 6 bases and J gave up 2 bases; unmatched junction bases: 5. This CDR3 has 14 amino acids. Germline CDR1 is SGHTA and CDR2 is FQGNSA. As DNA, the CDR3 is TGTGCCAGCAGTCGTAGCGGGGAGCAAGAGACCCAGTACTTC. It codes for CASSRSGEQETQYF.

This clonotype was seen repeatedly, ten times or more. The chain joins TRBV5-1 to TRBJ1-1; TRBD1 matches at 8 bases. This CDR3 has 13 amino acids. CDR1 and CDR2 (germline): SGHRS, YFSETQ. The trim removed 4 bases at V and 6 bases at J, leaving 5 bases unmatched. The CDR3 loop reads CASSGQGMAEAFF. In DNA form, the CDR3 reads TGCGCCAGCAGCGGACAGGGAATGGCTGAAGCTTTCTTT.

This clonotype appeared many times. The genes are TRBV4-1 and TRBJ1-5; D is uncertain. CDR3 length equals 15 residues. Germline V lookup: CDR1 MGHRA, CDR2 YSYEKL. V was cut by 2 bases and J by 0 bases, with 8 bases left in between. CDR3 coding DNA: TGCGCCAGCAGCCAACAGAGATATAGCAATCAGCCCCAGCATTTT. Residues: CASSQQRYSNQPQHF.

Many counts were recorded for this clonotype. The chain combines TRBV7-2 with TRBJ1-2; D gene unclear. The V end was cut by 1 base, the J end by 7 bases, with 22 bases between. This CDR3 has 17 amino acids. Germline V gene lookup returns CDR1 SGHTA and CDR2 FQGNSA. The CDR3 is CASSLDPISHGRAGYTF. The CDR3 bases are TGTGCCAGCAGCTTAGACCCAATATCTCACGGGCGCGCTGGCTACACCTTC.

Ten or more counts support this clonotype. The chain carries TRBV4-1 and TRBJ1-2; D is undetermined. Germline V lookup: CDR1 MGHRA, CDR2 YSYEKL. This CDR3 region has 16 residues. Trimming removed 1 base from V and 0 bases from J, with 12 bases in between. CDR3 loop: CASSQAWAGANYGYTF. CDR3 bases: TGCGCCAGCAGCCAAGCTTGGGCAGGAGCTAACTATGGCTACACCTTC.

This clonotype showed up many times. The V gene is TRBV7-3, the J gene TRBJ2-1, with TRBD2 matching 10 bases. Germline CDR1 and CDR2: SGHTA and FQGTGA. With V trimmed by 5 bases and J by 1 base, 8 bases remained unmatched. CDR3 length: 17 amino acids. The CDR3 DNA follows: TGTGCCAGCAGCAAGCCACTAGCGGGAAATTCCTACAATGAGCAGTTCTTC. The encoded protein is CASSKPLAGNSYNEQFF.

The gene calls are TRBV28 and TRBJ2-2; a weak D match, TRBD2 (7 bases). Trimming removed 3 bases from V and 6 bases from J, with 17 bases in between. The length of the CDR3 is 16 residues. Germline assignment: CDR1 MDHEN and CDR2 SYDVKM. CDR3 residues: CASSFESLGGPGELFF. CDR3 nucleotides: TGTGCCAGCAGTTTTGAGTCCCTCGGGGGGCCCGGGGAGCTGTTTTTT.

This clonotype has ten or more counts. This chain links TRBV27 with TRBJ1-5; D may be TRBD1 (6 bases). The V gene's germline CDR1 is MNHEY and CDR2 SMNVEV (reference sequence). V was pared by 0 bases and J by 4 bases, with 10 bases between. The length of the CDR3 is 15 residues. CDR3 protein: CASSLSGQQNQPQHF. The CDR3 coding sequence is TGTGCCAGCAGTTTATCGGGACAACAAAATCAGCCCCAGCATTTT.

This rearrangement joins TRBV6-4 to TRBJ2-3, with D hard to call. CDR3 length equals 15 residues. The V gene's germline CDR1 is MRHNA and CDR2 SNTAGT. With 3 bases removed from V and 2 bases from J, the gap between germline ends came to 12 bases. CDR3 nucleotide sequence: TGTGCCAGCAGTGAAACGGGCAGCGCCACAGATACGCAGTATTTT. Translation: CASSETGSATDTQYF.

This chain connects TRBV20-1 to TRBJ1-6; TRBD1 aligns across 7 bases. This CDR3 region has 13 residues. Germline CDR1 and CDR2: DFQATT and SNEGSKA (reference sequence). V lost 6 bases to trimming and J lost 10 bases; unmatched junction nucleotides: 9. CDR3 nucleotides: TGCAGTGCCCAGGGACAGAGAGTATCACCCCTCCACTTT. It codes for CSAQGQRVSPLHF.

As concerns this clonotype: One base separates it from a far larger clone, so it is likely a read error. V usage is TRBV5-1 and J usage is TRBJ2-4, with 8 bases that match TRBD2. TRBJ2-1 matches the DNA end more closely, so the J call is doubtful. This CDR3 is 15 amino acids long. Germline V gene data show CDR1 as SGHRS and CDR2 as YFSETQ. Here the CDR3 reads CASSFREGPYNGQFF. The DNA of the CDR3 is TGCGCCAGCAGCTTTCGGGAGGGCCCCTACAATGGGCAGTTCTTC.

In the case of this clonotype: This clone may be a read error of a much larger clone one base away. The missing conserved phenylalanine or tryptophan at the end of this CDR3 makes a read error likely. In nucleotides, the CDR3 is TGTGCCAGCTCGCAGACAGGGTCAGACACTGAAGCTTTCTCT. Translation gives CASSQTGSDTEAFS. The chain is built from TRBV18 and TRBJ1-1, with 7 positions matching TRBD1. The germline gives CDR1 KGHSH, CDR2 LQKENI. V was clipped by 6 bases and J by 3 bases; unmatched bases: 7. The CDR3 has 14 residues.

This clonotype occurred a few times. The chain is built from TRBV10-1 and TRBJ2-1; tentative D call: TRBD2 (5 bases). The CDR3 runs to 13 residues. With 0 bases removed from V and 6 bases from J, the gap between germline ends came to 6 bases. The V gene's germline CDR1 is WNHNN and CDR2 SYGVQD (reference sequence). The DNA for the CDR3 is TGCGCCAGCAGTGAGTCAGGGAGCAATGAGCAGTTCTTC. The encoded protein is CASSESGSNEQFF.

At least ten counts were recorded for this clonotype. The DNA of the CDR3 is TGTGCCAGCAGAGGACAGGGGAATTCACCCCTCCACTTT. Translated, it gives CASRGQGNSPLHF. The chain links TRBV28 to TRBJ1-6, with TRBD1 matching 9 bases. Looked up from germline, CDR1 is MDHEN and CDR2 is SYDVKM. The ends lost 6 bases at V and 7 bases at J; junction bases unmatched: 1. The CDR3 has 13 residues.